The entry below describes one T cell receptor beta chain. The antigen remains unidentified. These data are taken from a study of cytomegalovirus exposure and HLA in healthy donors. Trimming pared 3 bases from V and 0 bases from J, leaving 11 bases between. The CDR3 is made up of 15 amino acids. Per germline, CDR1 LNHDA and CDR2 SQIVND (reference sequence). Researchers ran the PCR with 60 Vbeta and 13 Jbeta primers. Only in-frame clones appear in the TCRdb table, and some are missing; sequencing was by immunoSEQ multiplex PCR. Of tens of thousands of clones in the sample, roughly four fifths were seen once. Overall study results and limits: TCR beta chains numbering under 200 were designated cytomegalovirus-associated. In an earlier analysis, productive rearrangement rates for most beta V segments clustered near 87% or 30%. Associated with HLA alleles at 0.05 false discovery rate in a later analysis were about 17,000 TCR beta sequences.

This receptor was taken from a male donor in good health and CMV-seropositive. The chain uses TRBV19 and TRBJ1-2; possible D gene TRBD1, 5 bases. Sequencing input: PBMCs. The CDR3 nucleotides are TGTGCCAGTAGTATCCCCACAGGAGCTAACTATGGCTACACCTTC. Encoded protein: CASSIPTGANYGYTF. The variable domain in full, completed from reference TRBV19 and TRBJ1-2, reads DGGITQSPKYLFRKEGQNVTLSCEQNLNHDAMYWYRQDPGQGLRLIYYSQIVNDFQKGDIAEGYSVSREKKESFPLTVTSAQKNPTAFYLCASSIPTGANYGYTFGSGTRLTVV.